This T cell receptor beta chain derives from a study of blood T cell repertoires in COVID-19. This table comes from immunoSEQ multiplex PCR, and its TCRdb copy is limited to in-frame clones, with some not included. This sample has around 280,000 clones, with 85% to 90% found just once. Grouping used clinical history reported by participants in a survey and questionnaire. CDR3 length: 14 amino acids. V was pared by 7 bases and J by 6 bases, with 16 bases between. Germline loops: CDR1 SGHNT, CDR2 YYREEE (reference sequence). This clone appeared once. Sequenced material: PBMCs or T cells enriched from blood (not recorded which). V gene TRBV5-4 combines with J gene TRBJ1-4, with TRBD1 as a possible D gene (6 bases). The TCR originated in a woman aged 18-29 years with acute COVID-19. The CDR3 loop reads CASRRTGSDEKLFF. The CDR3, as DNA: TGTGCCAGCCGACGAACAGGGTCGGATGAAAAACTGTTTTTT.